The source of this TCR beta chain is a study of glioma-infiltrating T cells. This clonotype appeared a few times. A much larger clonotype is one base distant, so this may be a read error. TCR alpha and beta CDR3 regions were amplified from RNA using iRepertoire nested multiplex PCR. MiXCR, applied by TCRdb to the multiplex PCR reads, yields one record per CDR3 protein. The top ten clones hold over 20% of a sample with around 190,000 distinct CDR3 sequences, roughly 32% of them seen once. The CDR3 is made up of 14 amino acids. In germline, CDR1 is DFQATT, CDR2 SNEGSKA (reference sequence). Trimming at V came to 5 bases and at J to 0 bases, leaving 5 bases not matched to a gene.

J is TRBJ2-3 and V is TRBV20-1, with 7 bases lining up with TRBD2. The clonotype originates from a human donor with low-grade glioma or glioblastoma, undergoing nonglioma brain surgery, or in good health (not recorded which). The material sequenced was glioma tissue, nonneoplastic brain tissue, or PBMCs (not recorded which). The CDR3, as DNA: TGCAGTGCTGGGGTTAGCGGGAGCACAGATACGCAGTATTTT. It is translated as CSAGVSGSTDTQYF.